Listed below are T cell receptor beta chains from one sample, sequenced in a study of T cells in Graves' hyperthyroidism and ophthalmopathy. MiXCR, run by TCRdb on the multiplex PCR reads, gives a single entry per CDR3 protein. The sample records 250,000 or so distinct CDR3 sequences, about 15% being singletons. Sequencing was carried out using blood. The receptors were sampled from a woman aged 50 to 65 with Graves' hyperthyroidism that later progressed to Graves' ophthalmopathy. Both conserved end residues are part of each CDR3. Fields, in order: clone size, D gene, CDR3 length, V gene, J gene, CDR3 DNA, CDR3 protein. A D gene is named only where the DNA matches it firmly. For some rows the clone size is stated as once, few or many, or as a class when expanded; others skip it.

clone size: many
D gene: -
CDR3 length: 13
V gene: TRBV27
J gene: TRBJ1-6
CDR3 DNA: TGTGCCAGCACGGTTCAGGGAGGTTCACCCCTCCACTTT
CDR3 protein: CASTVQGGSPLHF

clone size: few
D gene: TRBD1
CDR3 length: 14
V gene: TRBV5-6
J gene: TRBJ2-7
CDR3 DNA: TGTGCCAGCAGCTTTCCGGACAGGGCCCACGAGCAGTACTTC
CDR3 protein: CASSFPDRAHEQYF

clone size: many
D gene: -
CDR3 length: 15
V gene: TRBV18
J gene: TRBJ1-5
CDR3 DNA: TGTGCCAGCTCACCACCAGTTCGGCCCAATCAGCCCCAGCATTTT
CDR3 protein: CASSPPVRPNQPQHF

clone size: many
D gene: -
CDR3 length: 18
V gene: TRBV20-1
J gene: TRBJ2-1
CDR3 DNA: TGCAGTGCTAGAGACCTGGGAATGAGAGGGGGCTCCTACAATGAGCAGTTCTTC
CDR3 protein: CSARDLGMRGGSYNEQFF

clone size: many
D gene: TRBD2
CDR3 length: 14
V gene: TRBV20-1
J gene: TRBJ2-1
CDR3 DNA: TGCAGTGCTAGTAGGACTAGCGGGAGTTTAGAGCAGTTCTTC
CDR3 protein: CSASRTSGSLEQFF

clone size: -
D gene: -
CDR3 length: 23
V gene: TRBV4-1
J gene: TRBJ1-2
CDR3 DNA: TGCGCCAGCAGCCACCGCGCGTCGGGTTTACGCGGGGGGGGGGGAGGTCAGGACTATGGCTACACCTTC
CDR3 protein: CASSHRASGLRGGGGGQDYGYTF

clone size: -
D gene: TRBD1
CDR3 length: 20
V gene: TRBV7-3
J gene: TRBJ2-6
CDR3 DNA: TGTGCCAGCAGCTTAACGCCCCGGGACAGGGATCTCACTGGGGCCAACGTCCTGACTTTC
CDR3 protein: CASSLTPRDRDLTGANVLTF

clone size: few
D gene: -
CDR3 length: 14
V gene: TRBV28
J gene: TRBJ2-7
CDR3 DNA: TGTGCCAGCAACCACCCGACGAGCAGGCACGAGCAGTACTTC
CDR3 protein: CASNHPTSRHEQYF

clone size: -
D gene: TRBD1
CDR3 length: 16
V gene: TRBV7-6
J gene: TRBJ2-2
CDR3 DNA: TGTGCCAGCAGCTCCAGAGGACAGGGGTCCACCGGGGAGCTGTTTTTT
CDR3 protein: CASSSRGQGSTGELFF

clone size: many
D gene: -
CDR3 length: 13
V gene: TRBV28
J gene: TRBJ1-1
CDR3 DNA: TGTGCCAGCATAGTAACGAGTCCTTATGAAGCTTTCTTT
CDR3 protein: CASIVTSPYEAFF

clone size: -
D gene: TRBD1
CDR3 length: 13
V gene: TRBV24-1
J gene: TRBJ1-1
CDR3 DNA: TGTGCCACCCGAGGGGACAGGGAGACTGAAGCTTTCTTT
CDR3 protein: CATRGDRETEAFF

clone size: many
D gene: -
CDR3 length: 15
V gene: TRBV20-1
J gene: TRBJ2-1
CDR3 DNA: TGCAGTGCTAGAGTATATGGACCACAGGGCAATGAGCAGTTCTTC
CDR3 protein: CSARVYGPQGNEQFF

clone size: many
D gene: -
CDR3 length: 15
V gene: TRBV18
J gene: TRBJ2-2
CDR3 DNA: TGTGCCAGCTCACCAGTTCACACGAACACCGGGGAGCTGTTTTTT
CDR3 protein: CASSPVHTNTGELFF

clone size: -
D gene: TRBD2
CDR3 length: 15
V gene: TRBV28
J gene: TRBJ2-5
CDR3 DNA: TGTGCCAGCAGTTTAATTGGGACTAGCGGAGAGACCCAGTACTTC
CDR3 protein: CASSLIGTSGETQYF

clone size: many
D gene: -
CDR3 length: 14
V gene: TRBV3-1
J gene: TRBJ2-5
CDR3 DNA: TGTGCCAGCAGCCCTAGTCCGGGGCGAGAGACCCAGTACTTC
CDR3 protein: CASSPSPGRETQYF

clone size: -
D gene: -
CDR3 length: 15
V gene: TRBV5-1
J gene: TRBJ1-2
CDR3 DNA: TGCGCCAGCAGCTTTTTCTTCGACCTGAACTATGGCTACACCTTC
CDR3 protein: CASSFFFDLNYGYTF

clone size: many
D gene: TRBD1
CDR3 length: 13
V gene: TRBV29-1
J gene: TRBJ1-6
CDR3 DNA: TGCAGCGTGCGTGGGACAGCCAATTCACCCCTCCACTTT
CDR3 protein: CSVRGTANSPLHF

clone size: many
D gene: -
CDR3 length: 14
V gene: TRBV6-2/TRBV6-3
J gene: TRBJ2-1
CDR3 DNA: TGTGCCAGCAGTCGAGGACCAGTTTACAATGAGCAGTTCTTC
CDR3 protein: CASSRGPVYNEQFF

clone size: many
D gene: -
CDR3 length: 15
V gene: TRBV28
J gene: TRBJ1-2
CDR3 DNA: TGTGCCAGCAGTTTACCAACAGGCCGCGTCCAGGGCTACACCTTC
CDR3 protein: CASSLPTGRVQGYTF

clone size: few
D gene: TRBD1
CDR3 length: 14
V gene: TRBV29-1
J gene: TRBJ1-3
CDR3 DNA: TGCAGCGTTGGGGACAGGGGTACTGGAAACACCATATATTTT
CDR3 protein: CSVGDRGTGNTIYF

clone size: many
D gene: -
CDR3 length: 13
V gene: TRBV20-1
J gene: TRBJ2-5
CDR3 DNA: TGCAGTGCTCCTGCCCTGGGGGCAGAGACCCAGTACTTC
CDR3 protein: CSAPALGAETQYF

clone size: once
D gene: -
CDR3 length: 14
V gene: TRBV28
J gene: TRBJ1-1
CDR3 DNA: TGTGCCAGCATTCCGGACCGACGGAACACTGAAGCTTTCTTT
CDR3 protein: CASIPDRRNTEAFF

clone size: few
D gene: TRBD2
CDR3 length: 15
V gene: TRBV5-4
J gene: TRBJ2-1
CDR3 DNA: TGTGCCAGCAGCTTGATAGCGGGGGAGTACAATGAGCAGTTCTTC
CDR3 protein: CASSLIAGEYNEQFF

clone size: -
D gene: -
CDR3 length: 12
V gene: TRBV11-2
J gene: TRBJ2-5
CDR3 DNA: TGTGCCAGCACCGATGGGATCGAGACCCAGTACTTC
CDR3 protein: CASTDGIETQYF

clone size: many
D gene: -
CDR3 length: 15
V gene: TRBV7-9
J gene: TRBJ2-7
CDR3 DNA: TGTGCCAGCAGTCCCCGGGTAGCGTCATCGGGCGAGCAGTACTTC
CDR3 protein: CASSPRVASSGEQYF

clone size: many
D gene: -
CDR3 length: 14
V gene: TRBV2
J gene: TRBJ2-1
CDR3 DNA: TGTGCCAGCATCGGTGGCCGGGGCAACAATGAGCAGTTCTTC
CDR3 protein: CASIGGRGNNEQFF

clone size: -
D gene: -
CDR3 length: 12
V gene: TRBV5-4
J gene: TRBJ2-5
CDR3 DNA: TGTGCCAGCAGCTTGGCCGATGAGACCCAGTACTTC
CDR3 protein: CASSLADETQYF

clone size: -
D gene: -
CDR3 length: 15
V gene: TRBV28
J gene: TRBJ2-1
CDR3 DNA: TGTGCCAGCAGTTTATCTGGTACGATCTACAATGAGCAGTTCTTC
CDR3 protein: CASSLSGTIYNEQFF

clone size: -
D gene: TRBD1
CDR3 length: 16
V gene: TRBV28
J gene: TRBJ2-2
CDR3 DNA: TGCGCCAGCAGCCGGGACGGACAGGGTAACACCGGGGAGCTGTTTTTT
CDR3 protein: CASSRDGQGNTGELFF

clone size: many
D gene: -
CDR3 length: 15
V gene: TRBV13
J gene: TRBJ2-3
CDR3 DNA: TGTGCCAGCAGCTTAAAAGGCAGGGGCCTCGATACGCAGTATTTT
CDR3 protein: CASSLKGRGLDTQYF

clone size: -
D gene: TRBD1
CDR3 length: 15
V gene: TRBV2
J gene: TRBJ1-2
CDR3 DNA: TGTGCCAGCAGTGAAATCGGACAGGTACCATATGGCTACACCTTC
CDR3 protein: CASSEIGQVPYGYTF

clone size: many
D gene: -
CDR3 length: 12
V gene: TRBV30
J gene: TRBJ2-1
CDR3 DNA: TGTGCCTGGTCCGGGGGCCACAATGAGCAGTTCTTC
CDR3 protein: CAWSGGHNEQFF

clone size: -
D gene: -
CDR3 length: 16
V gene: TRBV20-1
J gene: TRBJ2-3
CDR3 DNA: TGCAGTACGATAAAAAGGGGCCGGACTAGCACAGATACGCAGTATTTT
CDR3 protein: CSTIKRGRTSTDTQYF

clone size: many
D gene: TRBD1
CDR3 length: 14
V gene: TRBV2
J gene: TRBJ2-2
CDR3 DNA: TGTGCCAGCGCGGGACAGGTATATACCGGGGAGCTGTTTTTT
CDR3 protein: CASAGQVYTGELFF

clone size: many
D gene: -
CDR3 length: 13
V gene: TRBV5-1
J gene: TRBJ2-7
CDR3 DNA: TGCGCCAGCAGCTTGTCGGTCGCCTACGAGCAGTACTTC
CDR3 protein: CASSLSVAYEQYF

clone size: many
D gene: TRBD1
CDR3 length: 15
V gene: TRBV11-2
J gene: TRBJ1-6
CDR3 DNA: TGTGCCAGCAGCCTCTATCAAGGGGGCTTTTCACCCCTCCACTTT
CDR3 protein: CASSLYQGGFSPLHF

clone size: many
D gene: -
CDR3 length: 14
V gene: TRBV7-3
J gene: TRBJ2-3
CDR3 DNA: TGTGCCAGCAGCTCAGGGTCTAGCACAGATACGCAGTATTTT
CDR3 protein: CASSSGSSTDTQYF

clone size: -
D gene: TRBD2
CDR3 length: 14
V gene: TRBV12-3/TRBV12-4
J gene: TRBJ2-5
CDR3 DNA: TGTGCCAGCAGTTCGAAGGCGGGAGTGGTGACCCAGTACTTC
CDR3 protein: CASSSKAGVVTQYF

clone size: -
D gene: TRBD1
CDR3 length: 17
V gene: TRBV19
J gene: TRBJ1-5
CDR3 DNA: TGTGCCAGTAGTTCACGGACAGGTCCCGGGAACTTGCAGCCCCAGCATTTT
CDR3 protein: CASSSRTGPGNLQPQHF